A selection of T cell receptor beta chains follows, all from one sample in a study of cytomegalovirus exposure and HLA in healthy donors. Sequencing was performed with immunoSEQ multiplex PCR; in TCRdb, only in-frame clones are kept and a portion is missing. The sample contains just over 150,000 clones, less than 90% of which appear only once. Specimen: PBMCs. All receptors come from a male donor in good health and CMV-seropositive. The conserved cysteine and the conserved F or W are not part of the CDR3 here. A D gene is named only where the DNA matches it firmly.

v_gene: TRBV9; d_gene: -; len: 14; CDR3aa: ASSVVAEEFTYEQY
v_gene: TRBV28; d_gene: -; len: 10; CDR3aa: ASSLESQPQH
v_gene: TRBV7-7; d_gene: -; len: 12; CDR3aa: ASSRERVGETQY
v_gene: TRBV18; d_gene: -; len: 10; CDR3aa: ASSGQQETQY
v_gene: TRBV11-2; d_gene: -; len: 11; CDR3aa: ASSLGGNYGYT
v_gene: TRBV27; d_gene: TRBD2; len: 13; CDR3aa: ASSLGPSGYYEQY
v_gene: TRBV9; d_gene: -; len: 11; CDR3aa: ASSGQGNTEAF
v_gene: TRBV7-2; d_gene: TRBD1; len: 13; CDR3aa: ASSLLGQPNEKLF
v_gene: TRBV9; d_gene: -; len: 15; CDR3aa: ASSPEPGPTRGNEQF
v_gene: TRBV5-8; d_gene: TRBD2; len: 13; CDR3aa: ASKRTGGSSYGQY
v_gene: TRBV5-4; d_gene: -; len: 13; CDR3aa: ASTMAGGRNTEAF
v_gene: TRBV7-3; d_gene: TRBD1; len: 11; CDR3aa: ASSSDRGGTQY
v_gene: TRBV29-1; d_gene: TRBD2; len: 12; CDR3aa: SVEDAAGGYEQY
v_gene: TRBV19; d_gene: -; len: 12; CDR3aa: ASRKGLPNEKLF
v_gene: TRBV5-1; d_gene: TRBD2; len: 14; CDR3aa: ASSSVSGSTYNEQF
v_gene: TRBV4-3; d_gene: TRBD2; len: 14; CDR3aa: ASSHTLGTSGYEQY
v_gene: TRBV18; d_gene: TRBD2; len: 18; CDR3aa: ASSPLPDGAGGANTGELF
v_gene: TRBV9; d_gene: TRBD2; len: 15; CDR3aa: ASSVVNPGLAVNEQF
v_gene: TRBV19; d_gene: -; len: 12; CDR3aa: ASSVTATNEKLF
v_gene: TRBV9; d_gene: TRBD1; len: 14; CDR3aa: ASSVRDRAANEKLF
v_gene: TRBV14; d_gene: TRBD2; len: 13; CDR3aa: ASSRLAGGQETQY
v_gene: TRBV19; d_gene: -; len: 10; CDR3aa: ASSRVPWEQF
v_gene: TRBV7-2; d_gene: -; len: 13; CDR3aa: ASSLTGTRFQPQH
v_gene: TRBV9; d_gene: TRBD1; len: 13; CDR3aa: ASSPGGQGNYGYT
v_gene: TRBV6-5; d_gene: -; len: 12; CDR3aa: ASGGILSSYEQY
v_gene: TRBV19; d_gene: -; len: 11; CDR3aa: ASSSRDNQPQH
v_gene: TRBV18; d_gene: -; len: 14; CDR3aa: ASSRSQRISGNTIY
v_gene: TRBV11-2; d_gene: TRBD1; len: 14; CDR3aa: ASSANVGDSTYEQY
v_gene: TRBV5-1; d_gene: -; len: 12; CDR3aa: ASRGGLAYYEQY
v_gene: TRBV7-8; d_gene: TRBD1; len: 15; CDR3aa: ASSYWSGTGREETQY
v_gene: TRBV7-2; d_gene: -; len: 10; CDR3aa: ASSLSRDGYT
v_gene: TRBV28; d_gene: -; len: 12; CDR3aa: ASSLGGGNTEAF
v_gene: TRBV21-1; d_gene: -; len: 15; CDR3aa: ASSTPGRGGQNTEAF
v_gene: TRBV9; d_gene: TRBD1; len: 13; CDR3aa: ASSKGGTGNSALH
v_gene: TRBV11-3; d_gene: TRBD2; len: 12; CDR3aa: ASSPLAANYEQY
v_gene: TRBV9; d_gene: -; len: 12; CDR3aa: ASSVGTGNYGYT
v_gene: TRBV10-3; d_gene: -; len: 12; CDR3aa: AISESPGYTEAF
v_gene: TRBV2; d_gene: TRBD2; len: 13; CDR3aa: ASRRTSGNNNEQF
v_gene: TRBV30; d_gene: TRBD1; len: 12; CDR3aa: AWRRTGATYEQY
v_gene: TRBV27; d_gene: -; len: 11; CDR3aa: ASSSSLLGEQY
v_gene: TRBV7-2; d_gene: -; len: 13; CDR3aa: ASSIAGRADYGYT
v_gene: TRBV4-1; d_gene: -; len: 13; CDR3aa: ASSQSLTSPGGYT
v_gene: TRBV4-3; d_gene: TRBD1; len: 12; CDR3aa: ASSQGTGQEKLF
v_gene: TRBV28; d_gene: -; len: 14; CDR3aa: ASRLGTGLQATEAF
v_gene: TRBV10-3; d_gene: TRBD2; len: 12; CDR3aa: AISREGNTGELF
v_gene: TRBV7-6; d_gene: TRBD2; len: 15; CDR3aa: ASSFNRAGGSSYEQY
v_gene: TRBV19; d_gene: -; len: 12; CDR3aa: ASLSRGRPYEQY